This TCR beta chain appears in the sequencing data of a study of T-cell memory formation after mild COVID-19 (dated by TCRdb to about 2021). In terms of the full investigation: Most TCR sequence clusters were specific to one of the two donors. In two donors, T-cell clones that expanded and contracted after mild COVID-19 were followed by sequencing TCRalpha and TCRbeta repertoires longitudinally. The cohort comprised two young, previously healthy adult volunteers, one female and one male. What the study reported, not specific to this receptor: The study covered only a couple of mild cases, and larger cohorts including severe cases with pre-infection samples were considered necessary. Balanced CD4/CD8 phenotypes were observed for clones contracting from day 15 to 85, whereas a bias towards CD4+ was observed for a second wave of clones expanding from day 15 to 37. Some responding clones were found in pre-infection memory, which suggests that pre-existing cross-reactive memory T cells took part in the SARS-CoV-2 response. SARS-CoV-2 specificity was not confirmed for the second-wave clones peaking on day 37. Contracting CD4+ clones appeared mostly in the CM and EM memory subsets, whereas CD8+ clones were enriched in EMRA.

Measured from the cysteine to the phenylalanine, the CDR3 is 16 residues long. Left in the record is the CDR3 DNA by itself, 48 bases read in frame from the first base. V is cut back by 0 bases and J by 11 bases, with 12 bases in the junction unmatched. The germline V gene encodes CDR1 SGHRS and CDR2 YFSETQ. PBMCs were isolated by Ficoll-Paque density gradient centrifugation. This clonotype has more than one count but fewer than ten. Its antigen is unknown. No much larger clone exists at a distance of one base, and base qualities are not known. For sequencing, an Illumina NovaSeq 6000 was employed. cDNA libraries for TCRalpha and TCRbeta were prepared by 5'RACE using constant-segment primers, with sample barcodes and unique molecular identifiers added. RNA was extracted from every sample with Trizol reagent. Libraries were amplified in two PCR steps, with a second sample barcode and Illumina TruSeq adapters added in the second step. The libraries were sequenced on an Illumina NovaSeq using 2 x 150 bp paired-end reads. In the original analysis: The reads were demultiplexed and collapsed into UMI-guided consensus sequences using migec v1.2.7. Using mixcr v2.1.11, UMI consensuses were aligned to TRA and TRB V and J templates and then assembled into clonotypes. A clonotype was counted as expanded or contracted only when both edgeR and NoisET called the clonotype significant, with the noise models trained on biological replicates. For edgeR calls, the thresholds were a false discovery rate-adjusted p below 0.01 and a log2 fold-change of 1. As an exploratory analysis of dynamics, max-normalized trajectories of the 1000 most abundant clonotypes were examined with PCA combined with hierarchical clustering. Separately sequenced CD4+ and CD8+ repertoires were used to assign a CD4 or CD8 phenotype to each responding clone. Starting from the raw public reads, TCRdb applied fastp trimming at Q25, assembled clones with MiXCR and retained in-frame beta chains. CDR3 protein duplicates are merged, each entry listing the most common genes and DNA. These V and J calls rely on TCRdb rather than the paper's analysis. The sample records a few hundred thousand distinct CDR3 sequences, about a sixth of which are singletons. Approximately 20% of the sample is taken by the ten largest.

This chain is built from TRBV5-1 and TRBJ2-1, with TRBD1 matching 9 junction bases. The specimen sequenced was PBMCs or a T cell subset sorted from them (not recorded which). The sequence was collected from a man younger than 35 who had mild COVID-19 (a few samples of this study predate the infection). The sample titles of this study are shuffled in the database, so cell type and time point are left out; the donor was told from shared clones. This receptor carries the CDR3 CASSLEGQGIWVQQFF. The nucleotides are TGCGCCAGCAGCTTGGAGGGACAGGGTATTTGGGTTCAGCAGTTCTTC.